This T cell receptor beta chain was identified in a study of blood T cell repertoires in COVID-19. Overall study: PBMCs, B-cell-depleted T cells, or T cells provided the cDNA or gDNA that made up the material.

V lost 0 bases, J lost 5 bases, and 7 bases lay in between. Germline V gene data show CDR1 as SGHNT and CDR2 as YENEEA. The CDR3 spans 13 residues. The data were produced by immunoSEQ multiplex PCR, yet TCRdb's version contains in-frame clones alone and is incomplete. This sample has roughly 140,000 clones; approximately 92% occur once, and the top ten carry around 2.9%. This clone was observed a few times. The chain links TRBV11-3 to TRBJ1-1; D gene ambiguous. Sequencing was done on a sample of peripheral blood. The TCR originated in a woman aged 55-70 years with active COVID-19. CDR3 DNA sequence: TGTGCCAGCAGCTTAGAGTGGAGTACTGAAGCTTTCTTT. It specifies CASSLEWSTEAFF.